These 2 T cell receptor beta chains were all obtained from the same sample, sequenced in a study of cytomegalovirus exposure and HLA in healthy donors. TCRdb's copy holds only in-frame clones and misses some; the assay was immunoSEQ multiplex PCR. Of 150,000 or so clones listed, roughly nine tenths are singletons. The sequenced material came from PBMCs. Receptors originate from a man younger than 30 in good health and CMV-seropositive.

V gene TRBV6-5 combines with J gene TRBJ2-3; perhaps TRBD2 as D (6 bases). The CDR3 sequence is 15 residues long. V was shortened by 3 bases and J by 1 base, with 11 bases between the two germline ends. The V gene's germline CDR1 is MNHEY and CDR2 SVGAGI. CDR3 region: CASSYGERGTDTQYF. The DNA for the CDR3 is TGTGCCAGCAGTTATGGGGAGCGGGGCACAGATACGCAGTATTTT.

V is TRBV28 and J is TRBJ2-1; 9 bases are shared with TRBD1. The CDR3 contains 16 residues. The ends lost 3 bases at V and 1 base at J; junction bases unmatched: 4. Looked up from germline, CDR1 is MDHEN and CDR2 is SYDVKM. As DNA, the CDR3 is TGTGCCAGCAGTTTGGCCGGGACAGGGTCCTACAATGAGCAGTTCTTC. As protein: CASSLAGTGSYNEQFF.